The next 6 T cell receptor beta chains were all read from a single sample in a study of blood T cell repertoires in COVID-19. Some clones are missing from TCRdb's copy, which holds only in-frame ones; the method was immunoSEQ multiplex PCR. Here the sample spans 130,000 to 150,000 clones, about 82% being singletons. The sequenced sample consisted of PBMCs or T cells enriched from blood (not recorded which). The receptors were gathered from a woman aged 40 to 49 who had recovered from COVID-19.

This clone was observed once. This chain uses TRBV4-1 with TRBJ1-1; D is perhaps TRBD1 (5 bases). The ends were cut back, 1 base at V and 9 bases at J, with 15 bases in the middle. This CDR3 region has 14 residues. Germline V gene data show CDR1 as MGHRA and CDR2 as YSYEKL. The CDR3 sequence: CASSQVDRPFQAFF. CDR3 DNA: TGCGCCAGCAGCCAAGTCGACAGACCATTCCAAGCTTTCTTT.

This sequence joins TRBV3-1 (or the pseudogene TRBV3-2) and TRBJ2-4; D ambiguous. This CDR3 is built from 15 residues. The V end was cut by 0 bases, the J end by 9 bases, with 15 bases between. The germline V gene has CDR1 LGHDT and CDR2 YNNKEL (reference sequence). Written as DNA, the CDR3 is TGTGCCAGCAGCCAAGATCTGGCGAGCGAGGCCATTCAGTACTTC. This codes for CASSQDLASEAIQYF.

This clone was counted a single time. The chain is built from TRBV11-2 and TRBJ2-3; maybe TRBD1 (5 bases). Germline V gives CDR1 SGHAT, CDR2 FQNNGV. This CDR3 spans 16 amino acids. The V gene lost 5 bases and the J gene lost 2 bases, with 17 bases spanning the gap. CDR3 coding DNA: TGTGCCAGCAGCCCCCTCTCGGTGGGGCCCACAGATACGCAGTATTTT. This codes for CASSPLSVGPTDTQYF.

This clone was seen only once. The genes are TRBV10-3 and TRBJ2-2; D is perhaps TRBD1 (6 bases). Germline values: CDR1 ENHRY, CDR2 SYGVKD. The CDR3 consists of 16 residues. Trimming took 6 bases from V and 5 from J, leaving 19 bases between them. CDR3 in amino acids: CAISGPGVGETGELFF. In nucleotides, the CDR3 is TGTGCCATCAGCGGTCCAGGGGTGGGTGAGACCGGGGAGCTGTTTTTT.

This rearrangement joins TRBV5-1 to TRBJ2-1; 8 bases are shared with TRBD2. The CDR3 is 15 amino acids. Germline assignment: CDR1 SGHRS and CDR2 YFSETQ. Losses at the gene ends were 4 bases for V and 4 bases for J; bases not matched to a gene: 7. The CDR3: CASSPPSGRYNEQFF. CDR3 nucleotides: TGCGCCAGCAGCCCACCTAGCGGGCGATACAATGAGCAGTTCTTC. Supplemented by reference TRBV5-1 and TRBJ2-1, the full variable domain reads KAGVTQTPRYLIKTRGQQVTLSCSPISGHRSVSWYQQTPGQGLQFLFEYFSETQRNKGNFPGRFSGRQFSNSRSEMNVSTLELGDSALYLCASSPPSGRYNEQFFGPGTRLTVL.

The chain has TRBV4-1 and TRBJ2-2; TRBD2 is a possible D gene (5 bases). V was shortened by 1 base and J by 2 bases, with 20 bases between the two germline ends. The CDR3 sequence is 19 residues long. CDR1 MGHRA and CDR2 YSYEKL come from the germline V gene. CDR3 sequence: CASSQGNTGNLLNTGELFF. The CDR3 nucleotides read TGCGCCAGCAGCCAAGGTAACACGGGAAACCTCCTCAACACCGGGGAGCTGTTTTTT.